What follows describes a single T cell receptor beta chain. Antigen: not known. This sample is drawn from a study of cytotoxic CD8 clonotypes in ibrutinib-treated CLL. Overall study: On average, about 92,000 productive rearrangements and more than 200,000 productive templates per sample. The study's findings and limits: Public clonotypes, found uncommonly, either contracted or stayed stable on treatment. A rise in clonality was seen at ibrutinib response, and a fall back toward baseline was seen at progression.

Depth targeted 1 in 200,000 to 1 in 1 million T cells, averaging 10x coverage per clonotype. Sequencing was performed with immunoSEQ multiplex PCR; in TCRdb, only in-frame clones are kept and a portion is missing. Of about 300,000 clones detected, roughly four fifths appear once; the ten largest clones hold around 5.1%. The sample was PBMCs, taken at disease progression, from a patient treated with ibrutinib. The source is a human donor with chronic lymphocytic leukemia.

In DNA form, the CDR3 reads TGCGCCAGCAGCTGGCAGGGGATTAACTATGGCTACACCTTC. Protein product: CASSWQGINYGYTF. The J gene is TRBJ1-2, the V gene TRBV5-1; possibly TRBD1 for D (6 bases). Germline V gene sequence: CDR1 SGHRS, CDR2 YFSETQ. V lost 3 bases and J 1 base, leaving 10 bases between the germline ends. This CDR3 is 14 amino acids long.